Shown below are 23 T cell receptor beta chains from a single sample sequenced in a study of blood T cell repertoires in COVID-19. Repertoires were generated with immunoSEQ multiplex PCR, while TCRdb's copy carries only in-frame clones and drops some. Among a few hundred thousand clones listed, approximately 84% were seen once. Sequencing used peripheral blood. These receptors were taken from a woman aged 55-69 years with acute or convalescent COVID-19.

This clone was detected a few times. The rearrangement links TRBV27 to TRBJ1-1, with D tentatively TRBD1 (6 bases). The germline V gene encodes CDR1 MNHEY and CDR2 SMNVEV (reference sequence). This CDR3 region has 13 residues. V was trimmed by 6 bases and J by 11 bases, leaving 19 bases between them. DNA for the CDR3: TGTGCCAGCAGCTCTACTTGGGACACGGCTGCTTTCTTT. Translating gives CASSSTWDTAAFF.

J is TRBJ2-2 and V is TRBV24-1, with TRBD1 identical over 10 bases. The V and J ends lost 4 bases and 1 base, in that order; junction bases with no gene match: 5. This CDR3 comprises 17 residues. Germline CDR1 KGHDR, CDR2 SFDVKD. This CDR3 reads CATSDRGTGVNTGELFF. CDR3 nucleotide sequence: TGTGCCACCAGTGACCGGGGGACAGGGGTGAACACCGGGGAGCTGTTTTTT.

The V gene is TRBV7-9, the J gene TRBJ2-1, with 7 bases fitting TRBD2. Looked up from germline, CDR1 is SEHNR and CDR2 is FQNEAQ (reference sequence). This CDR3 is built from 14 residues. V lost 5 bases to trimming and J lost 9 bases; unmatched junction nucleotides: 10. The CDR3 DNA reads TGTGCCAGCAGCACGCCCCAACTAGCGTCTGAGCAGTTCTTC. It yields the protein CASSTPQLASEQFF.

Only a few counts were recorded for this clone. The chain uses TRBV12-3 or TRBV12-4 and TRBJ1-2, with D perhaps matching TRBD1 (5 bases). Trimming left V 7 bases short and J 7 bases short, with 13 bases between. This CDR3 region has 12 residues. CDR3 sequence (DNA): TGTGCCAGCACCCAGGGTACAAGTGGCTACACCTTC. Amino acid sequence: CASTQGTSGYTF.

This chain joins TRBV13 and TRBJ2-1, with D possibly TRBD2 on 6 matching bases. Per the germline V gene, CDR1 is PRHDT and CDR2 is FYEKMQ (reference sequence). CDR3 length: 15 amino acids. Deletions cut 3 bases from V and 5 bases from J, with 14 bases between. Here the CDR3 DNA reads TGTGCCAGCAGCTTTGGGACTCTTGGGCACAATGAGCAGTTCTTC. Translated: CASSFGTLGHNEQFF.

The chain is built from TRBV5-4 and TRBJ2-6; D not certain. The CDR3 runs 15 residues. V was cut by 4 bases and J by 0 bases, with 8 bases left in between. Germline-derived CDR1 and CDR2 are SGHNT and YYREEE (reference sequence). The chain's CDR3 is CASSPRSSGANVLTF. Here the CDR3 DNA reads TGTGCCAGCAGCCCAAGGAGCTCTGGGGCCAACGTCCTGACTTTC.

This clone was counted once. V gene TRBV12-3 or TRBV12-4 combines with J gene TRBJ1-1; D is uncertain. The CDR3 is 13 residues long. V was clipped by 3 bases and J by 7 bases, with 12 bases between them. CDR3 nucleotides: TGTGCCAGCAGTTTGGACGGGAGGCATGAAGCTTTCTTT. Residues: CASSLDGRHEAFF.

This clone was picked up one time. The chain has TRBV5-1 and TRBJ1-1; D is uncertain. Germline V gene sequence: CDR1 SGHRS, CDR2 YFSETQ. This CDR3 is built from 14 residues. The V end lost 0 bases, the J end lost 4 bases, and 10 bases lay between the germline ends. The CDR3 nucleotides are TGCGCCAGCAGCTTGGCCCCGGGAAGCACTGAAGCTTTCTTT. Encoded protein: CASSLAPGSTEAFF.

This clone has just a few counts. The chain is built from TRBV5-4 and TRBJ2-2, with 10 nucleotides matching TRBD2. Germline CDR1 is SGHNT and CDR2 is YYREEE (reference sequence). This CDR3 region has 15 residues. After removal of 4 bases from V and 3 bases from J, the junction contained 3 bases not matched to a gene. The chain's CDR3 is CASSLAGVDTGELFF. Written as DNA, the CDR3 is TGTGCCAGCAGCCTAGCGGGGGTAGACACCGGGGAGCTGTTTTTT.

The genes are TRBV9 and TRBJ1-2; TRBD1 is a possible D gene (6 bases). Between the trimmed V and J ends, which lost 3 bases and 6 bases, there was a span of 27 bases. The CDR3 is 18 amino acids. CDR1 and CDR2 from the germline V gene are SGDLS and YYNGEE. Here the CDR3 reads CASSGAQFPQGTQNGYTF. CDR3 coding DNA: TGTGCCAGCAGCGGAGCCCAGTTCCCTCAGGGGACCCAAAATGGCTACACCTTC. Complete variable domain (other parts from reference TRBV9 and TRBJ1-2): DSGVTQTPKHLITATGQRVTLRCSPRSGDLSVYWYQQSLDQGLQFLIQYYNGEERAKGNILERFSAQQFPDLHSELNLSSLELGDSALYFCASSGAQFPQGTQNGYTFGSGTRLTVV.

CDR3 protein: CASSVAPRGSTDTQYF. The CDR3 DNA sequence: TGTGCCAGCAGCGTAGCCCCCCGGGGGAGCACAGATACGCAGTATTTT. J is TRBJ2-3 and V is TRBV9, with a tentative D call TRBD2 (6 bases). V was pared by 0 bases and J by 0 bases, with 11 bases between. The germline V gene has CDR1 SGDLS and CDR2 YYNGEE. The CDR3 contains 16 residues.

V gene TRBV12-3 or TRBV12-4 combines with J gene TRBJ1-1, with a possible D match to TRBD1 (6 bases). This CDR3 has 13 residues. Trimming removed 10 bases from V and 4 bases from J, with 16 bases in between. For the CDR3, the DNA is TGTGCCACCACAGGGTTAGGAAGCACTGAAGCTTTCTTT. Amino acids: CATTGLGSTEAFF.

The J gene is TRBJ1-3, the V gene TRBV5-1; possible D gene TRBD1, 5 bases. The V end was cut by 0 bases, the J end by 5 bases, with 6 bases between. Germline CDR1 reads SGHRS; CDR2 reads YFSETQ. CDR3 length equals 13 residues. The CDR3 region is CASSLEGRNTIYF. DNA for the CDR3: TGCGCCAGCAGCTTGGAGGGGCGAAACACCATATATTTT.

The chain employs TRBV4-1 and TRBJ1-2; 11 positions match TRBD1. Germline-derived CDR1 and CDR2 are MGHRA and YSYEKL. The length of the CDR3 is 15 residues. V shed 2 bases and J 6 bases; nucleotides not matched to a gene: 5. The CDR3 region has the DNA TGCGCCAGCAGCCAAACCGGGACAGGGGGTAATGGCTACACCTTC. It codes for CASSQTGTGGNGYTF.

The chain joins TRBV5-4 to TRBJ1-6; possibly TRBD1 for D (5 bases). The V and J ends lost 9 bases and 5 bases respectively, with 12 bases between them. CDR3 length equals 13 residues. Germline V gene sequence: CDR1 SGHNT, CDR2 YYREEE (reference sequence). The CDR3 bases are TGTGCCACCTCAGGGATTAATAATTCACCCCTCCACTTT. Its protein is CATSGINNSPLHF.

This clone appeared a single time. This chain joins TRBV13 and TRBJ2-2; 9 nucleotides line up with TRBD1. The germline CDR1 and CDR2 sequences are PRHDT and FYEKMQ (reference sequence). V dropped 6 bases and J dropped 7; count of bases not matched to a gene: 3. The CDR3 length is 13 residues. CDR3: CASSRDRDGELFF. In nucleotides, the CDR3 is TGTGCCAGCAGTCGGGACAGGGACGGGGAGCTGTTTTTT.

The chain recombines TRBV28 with TRBJ2-3, with 9 positions matching TRBD1. Germline V gene data show CDR1 as MDHEN and CDR2 as SYDVKM. This CDR3 is built from 13 residues. The trim removed 8 bases at V and 7 bases at J, leaving 7 bases unmatched. The CDR3 DNA reads TGTGCCAGCGGGGACAGGGCTAGGAATACGCAGTATTTT. It yields the protein CASGDRARNTQYF.

The V gene is TRBV20-1, the J gene TRBJ1-2, with TRBD1 matching over 7 bases. The CDR3 consists of 15 residues. Germline V gives CDR1 DFQATT, CDR2 SNEGSKA (reference sequence). Germline trimming cut 3 bases from V and 0 bases from J; bases unmatched to any gene: 7. CDR3 region: CSASVQGRTNYGYTF. The CDR3 region has the DNA TGCAGTGCTAGTGTACAGGGGAGGACTAACTATGGCTACACCTTC.

This chain joins TRBV6-5 and TRBJ1-3; TRBD1 is a possible D gene (5 bases). Germline CDR1 MNHEY, CDR2 SVGAGI. The CDR3 sequence is 15 residues long. Trimming took 7 bases from V and 2 from J, leaving 15 bases between them. The CDR3: CASTNTVRAGNTIYF. The CDR3 DNA reads TGTGCCAGCACCAATACGGTCAGGGCTGGAAACACCATATATTTT.

The CDR3 is CASSFGGGASYNEQFF. In nucleotides, the CDR3 is TGTGCCAGCAGTTTTGGCGGGGGGGCCTCCTACAATGAGCAGTTCTTC. The rearrangement joins TRBV6-5 to TRBJ2-1; 9 bases agree with TRBD2. Germline assignment: CDR1 MNHEY and CDR2 SVGAGI. This CDR3 region has 16 residues. Germline trimming cut 4 bases from V and 0 bases from J; bases unmatched to any gene: 4.

The V call is TRBV6-5, the J call TRBJ1-3, with 7 bases lining up with TRBD1. The CDR3 is 14 residues long. Germline CDR1 is MNHEY and CDR2 is SVGAGI. Trimming took 6 bases from V and 3 from J; bases not matched to a gene: 5. CDR3 protein: CASSNRGGGNTIYF. The CDR3, as DNA: TGTGCCAGCAGCAACAGGGGTGGTGGAAACACCATATATTTT.

V gene TRBV6-6 combines with J gene TRBJ2-1, with 9 bases fitting TRBD2. The germline V gene encodes CDR1 MNHNY and CDR2 SVGAGI (reference sequence). This CDR3 region has 14 residues. V trimming: 4 bases; J trimming: 7 bases; junction bases outside the gene matches: 5. In DNA form, the CDR3 reads TGTGCCAGCAGTTTCTATAGCGGGGGAAATGAGCAGTTCTTC. This gives the protein CASSFYSGGNEQFF.

A single count supports this clone. The CDR3 here is CASSFRGNEQYF. The CDR3 coding sequence is TGTGCCAGCAGCTTCAGAGGGAACGAGCAGTACTTC. The chain has TRBV5-6 and TRBJ2-7; a weak D match, TRBD2 (5 bases). Per the germline V gene, CDR1 is SGHDT and CDR2 is YYEEEE. This CDR3 region has 12 residues. V dropped 2 bases and J dropped 5 bases, with 8 bases sitting between them.